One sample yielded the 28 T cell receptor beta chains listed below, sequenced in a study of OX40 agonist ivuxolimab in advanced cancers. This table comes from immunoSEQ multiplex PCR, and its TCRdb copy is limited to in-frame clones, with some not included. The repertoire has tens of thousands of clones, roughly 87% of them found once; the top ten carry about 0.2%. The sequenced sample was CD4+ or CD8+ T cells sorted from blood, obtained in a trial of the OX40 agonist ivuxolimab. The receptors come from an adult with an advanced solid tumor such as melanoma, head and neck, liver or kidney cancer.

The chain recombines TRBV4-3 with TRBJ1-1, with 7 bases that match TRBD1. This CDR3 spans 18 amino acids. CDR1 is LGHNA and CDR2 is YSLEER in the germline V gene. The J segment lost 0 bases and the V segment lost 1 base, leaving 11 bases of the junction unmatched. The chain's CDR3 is CASSQGLRDSKLNTEAFF. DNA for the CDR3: TGCGCCAGCAGCCAAGGACTCCGGGACAGCAAATTGAACACTGAAGCTTTCTTT.

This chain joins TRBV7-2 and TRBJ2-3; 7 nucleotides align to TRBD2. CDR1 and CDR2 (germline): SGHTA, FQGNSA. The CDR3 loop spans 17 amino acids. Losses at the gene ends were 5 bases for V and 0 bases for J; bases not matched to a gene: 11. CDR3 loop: CASSRPLADFSTDTQYF. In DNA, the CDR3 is TGTGCCAGCAGCCGACCCCTAGCGGATTTTAGCACAGATACGCAGTATTTT.

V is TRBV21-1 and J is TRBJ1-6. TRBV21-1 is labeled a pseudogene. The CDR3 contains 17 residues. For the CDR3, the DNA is TGTGCCAGCAGCAAAGGGGGAGGAGGGGACGGTAATTCACCCCTCCACTTT. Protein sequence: CASSKGGGGDGNSPLHF.

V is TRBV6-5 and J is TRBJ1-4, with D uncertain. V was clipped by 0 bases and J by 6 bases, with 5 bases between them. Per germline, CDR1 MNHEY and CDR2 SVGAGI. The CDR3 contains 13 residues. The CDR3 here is CASSYSHDEKLFF. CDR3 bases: TGTGCCAGCAGTTACTCGCATGATGAAAAACTGTTTTTT.

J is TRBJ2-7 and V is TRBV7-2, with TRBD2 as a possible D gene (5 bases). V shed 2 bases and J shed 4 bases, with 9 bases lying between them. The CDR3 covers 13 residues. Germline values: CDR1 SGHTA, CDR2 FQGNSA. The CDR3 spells CASSLTRDYEQYF. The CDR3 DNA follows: TGTGCCAGCAGCTTAACGAGGGATTACGAGCAGTACTTC.

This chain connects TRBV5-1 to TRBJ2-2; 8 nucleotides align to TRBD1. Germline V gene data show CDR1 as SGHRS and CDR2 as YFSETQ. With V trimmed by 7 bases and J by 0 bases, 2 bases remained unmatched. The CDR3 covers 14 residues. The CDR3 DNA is TGCGCCAGCGGGACAGGTTCGAACACCGGGGAGCTGTTTTTT. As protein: CASGTGSNTGELFF.

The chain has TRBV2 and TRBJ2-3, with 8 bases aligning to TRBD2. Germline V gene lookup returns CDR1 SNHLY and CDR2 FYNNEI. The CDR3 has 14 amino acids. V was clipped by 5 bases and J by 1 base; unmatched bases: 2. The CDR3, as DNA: TGTGCCAGCAGTTCGACTAGCGGCACAGATACGCAGTATTTT. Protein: CASSSTSGTDTQYF. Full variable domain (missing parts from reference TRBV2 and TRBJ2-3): EPEVTQTPSHQVTQMGQEVILRCVPISNHLYFYWYRQILGQKVEFLVSFYNNEISEKSEIFDDQFSVERPDGSNFTLKIRSTKLEDSAMYFCASSSTSGTDTQYFGPGTRLTVL.

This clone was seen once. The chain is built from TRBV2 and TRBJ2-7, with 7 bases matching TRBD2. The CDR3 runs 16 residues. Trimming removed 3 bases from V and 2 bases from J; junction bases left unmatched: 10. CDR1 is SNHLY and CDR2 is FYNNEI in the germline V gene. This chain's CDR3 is CASSDLRGDATYEQYV. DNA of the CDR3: TGTGCCAGCAGTGACCTTCGGGGGGACGCGACCTACGAGCAGTACGTC.

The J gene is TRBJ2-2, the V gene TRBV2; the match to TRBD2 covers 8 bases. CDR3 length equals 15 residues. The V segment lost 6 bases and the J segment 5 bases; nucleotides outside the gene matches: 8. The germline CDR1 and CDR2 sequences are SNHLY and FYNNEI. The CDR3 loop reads CASSPGLGKTGELFF. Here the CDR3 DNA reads TGTGCCAGCAGCCCGGGACTAGGGAAAACCGGGGAGCTGTTTTTT.

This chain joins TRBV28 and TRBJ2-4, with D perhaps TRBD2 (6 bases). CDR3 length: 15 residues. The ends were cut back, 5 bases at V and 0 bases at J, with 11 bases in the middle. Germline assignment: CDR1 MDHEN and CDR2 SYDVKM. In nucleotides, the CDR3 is TGTGCCAGCAGTAGTAGCGGACTAGCCAAAAACATTCAGTACTTC. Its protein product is CASSSSGLAKNIQYF.

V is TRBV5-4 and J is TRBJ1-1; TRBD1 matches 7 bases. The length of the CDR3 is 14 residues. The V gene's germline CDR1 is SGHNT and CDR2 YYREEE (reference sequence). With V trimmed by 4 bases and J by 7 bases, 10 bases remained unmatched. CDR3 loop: CASSPRAGGNEAFF. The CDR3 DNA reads TGTGCCAGCAGCCCCCGCGCAGGGGGTAATGAAGCTTTCTTT.

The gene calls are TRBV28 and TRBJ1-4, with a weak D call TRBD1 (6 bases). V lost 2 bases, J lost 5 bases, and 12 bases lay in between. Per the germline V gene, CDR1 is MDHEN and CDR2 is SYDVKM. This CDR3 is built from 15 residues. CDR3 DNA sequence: TGTGCCAGCAGTTTAAGTGGGCAGGGGAATGAAAAACTGTTTTTT. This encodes CASSLSGQGNEKLFF.

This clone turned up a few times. This CDR3 reads CASSPGVGKETQYF. CDR3 nucleotides: TGTGCCAGCTCACCTGGGGTTGGAAAAGAGACCCAGTACTTC. This rearrangement joins TRBV18 to TRBJ2-5; no clear D gene. The CDR3 extends over 14 amino acids. CDR1 is KGHSH, CDR2 LQKENI, per germline. Trimming shortened V by 3 bases and J by 3 bases, and 11 bases separated the two germline ends.

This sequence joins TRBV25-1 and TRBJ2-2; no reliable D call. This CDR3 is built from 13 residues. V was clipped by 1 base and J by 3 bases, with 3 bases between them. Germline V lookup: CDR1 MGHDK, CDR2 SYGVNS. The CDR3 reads CASSELYTGELFF. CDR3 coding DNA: TGTGCCAGCAGTGAATTGTACACCGGGGAGCTGTTTTTT.

CDR3 bases: TGTGCCAGCAGCGTAGGTATGGGTTTCTCGTCTGGGGCCAACGTCCTGACTTTC. Translating gives CASSVGMGFSSGANVLTF. This chain connects TRBV9 to TRBJ2-6; D gene ambiguous. Trimming stripped 0 bases from V and 1 base from J, with 14 bases between. This CDR3 is 18 amino acids long. Per the germline V gene, CDR1 is SGDLS and CDR2 is YYNGEE.

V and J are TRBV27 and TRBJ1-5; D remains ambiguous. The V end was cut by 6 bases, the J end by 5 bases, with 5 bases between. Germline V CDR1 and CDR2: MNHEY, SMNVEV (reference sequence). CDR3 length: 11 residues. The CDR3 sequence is CASRYYQPQHF. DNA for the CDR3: TGTGCCAGCAGATATTATCAGCCCCAGCATTTT.

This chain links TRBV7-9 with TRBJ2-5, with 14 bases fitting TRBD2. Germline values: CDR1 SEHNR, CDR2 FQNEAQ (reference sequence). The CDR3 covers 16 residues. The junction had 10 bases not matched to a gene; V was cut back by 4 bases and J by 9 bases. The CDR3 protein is CASSSSGTSGSVAQYF. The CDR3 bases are TGTGCCAGCAGCTCTAGCGGGACTAGCGGGAGCGTGGCCCAGTACTTC.

The CDR3 DNA reads TGTGCCAGCAGCTCAACTGGCAATGAGCAGTTCTTC. Residues: CASSSTGNEQFF. This chain joins TRBV5-5 and TRBJ2-1, with unresolved D. Germline values: CDR1 SGHKS, CDR2 YYEKEE (reference sequence). The CDR3 loop spans 12 amino acids. Trimming took off 3 bases at V and 6 bases at J, with 7 bases between the two ends.

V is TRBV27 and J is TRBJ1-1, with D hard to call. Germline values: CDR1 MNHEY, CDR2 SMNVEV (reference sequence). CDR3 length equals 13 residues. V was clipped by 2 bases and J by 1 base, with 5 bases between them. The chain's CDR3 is CASSLRQNTEAFF. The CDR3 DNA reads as TGTGCCAGCAGTTTACGACAGAACACTGAAGCTTTCTTT.

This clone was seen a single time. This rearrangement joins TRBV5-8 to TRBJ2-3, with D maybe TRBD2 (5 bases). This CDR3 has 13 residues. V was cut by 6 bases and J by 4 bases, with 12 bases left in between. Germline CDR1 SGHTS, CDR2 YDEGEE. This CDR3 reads CASILPGADTQYF. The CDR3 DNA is TGTGCCAGCATCCTCCCCGGGGCAGATACGCAGTATTTT.

The CDR3 is CASSLSRFLDTQYF. The CDR3 DNA reads TGCGCCAGCAGCTTGTCCAGGTTCCTCGATACGCAGTATTTT. The gene calls are TRBV5-1 and TRBJ2-3; D gene unclear. Germline lookup yields CDR1 SGHRS and CDR2 YFSETQ. The CDR3 extends over 14 amino acids. Trimming removed 1 base at V and 6 bases at J, with 12 bases between.

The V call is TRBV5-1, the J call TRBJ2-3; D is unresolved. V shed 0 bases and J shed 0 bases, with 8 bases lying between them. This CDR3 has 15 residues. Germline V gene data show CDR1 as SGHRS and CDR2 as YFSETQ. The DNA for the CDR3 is TGCGCCAGCAGCTTGGTGGGTGCTAGCACAGATACGCAGTATTTT. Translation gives CASSLVGASTDTQYF.

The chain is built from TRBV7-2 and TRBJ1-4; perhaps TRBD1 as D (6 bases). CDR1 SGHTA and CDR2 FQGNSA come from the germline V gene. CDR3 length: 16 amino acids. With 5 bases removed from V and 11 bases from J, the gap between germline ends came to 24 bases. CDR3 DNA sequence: TGTGCCAGCAGCAAAGGACCAACAGGGAATAGCGAGAAACTGTTTTTT. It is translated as CASSKGPTGNSEKLFF.

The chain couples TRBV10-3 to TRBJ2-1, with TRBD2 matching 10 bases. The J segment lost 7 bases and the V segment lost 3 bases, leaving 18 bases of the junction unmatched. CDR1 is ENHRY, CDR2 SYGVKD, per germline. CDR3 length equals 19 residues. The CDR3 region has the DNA TGTGCCATCAGTGATTCCGGACCGCGAGCGGGAGGGCTTTGGAATGAGCAGTTCTTC. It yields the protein CAISDSGPRAGGLWNEQFF.

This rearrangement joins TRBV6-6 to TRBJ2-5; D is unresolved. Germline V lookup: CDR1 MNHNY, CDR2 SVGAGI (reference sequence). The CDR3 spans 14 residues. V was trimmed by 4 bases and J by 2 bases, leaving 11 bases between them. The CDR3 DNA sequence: TGTGCCAGCAGTTTTGGTACAGCACAAGAGACCCAGTACTTC. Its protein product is CASSFGTAQETQYF.

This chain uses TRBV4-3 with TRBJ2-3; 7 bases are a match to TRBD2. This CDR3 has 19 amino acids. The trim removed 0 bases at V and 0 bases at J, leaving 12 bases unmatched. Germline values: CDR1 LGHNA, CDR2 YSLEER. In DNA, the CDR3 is TGCGCCAGCAGCCAAGATCCCCTCGCTTCGCGGGGGAGCACAGATACGCAGTATTTT. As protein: CASSQDPLASRGSTDTQYF.

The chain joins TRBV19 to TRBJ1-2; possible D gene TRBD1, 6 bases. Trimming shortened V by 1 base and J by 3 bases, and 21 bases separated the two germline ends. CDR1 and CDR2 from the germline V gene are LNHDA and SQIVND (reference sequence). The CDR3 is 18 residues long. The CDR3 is CASSIVGRGAGPDYGYTF. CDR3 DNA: TGTGCCAGTAGTATAGTGGGCAGGGGCGCTGGGCCTGACTATGGCTACACCTTC.

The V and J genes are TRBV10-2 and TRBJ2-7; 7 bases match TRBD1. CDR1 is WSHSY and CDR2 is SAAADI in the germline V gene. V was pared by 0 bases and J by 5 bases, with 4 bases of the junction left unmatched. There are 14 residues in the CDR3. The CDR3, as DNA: TGCGCCAGCAGTGAGTCAGGAGACAGGGACGAGCAGTACGTC. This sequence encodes CASSESGDRDEQYV.